The 13 T cell receptor beta chains in this list originate from one sample, sequenced in a study of spatial heterogeneity in lung cancer. Time point given: blood at routine non-recurrence follow-up after resection. Unsorted whole RNA from tumor, nontumor lung or frozen PBMC underwent sequencing. TCRdb reprocessed the 5' RACE reads via MiXCR and lists one record per CDR3 protein. The repertoire holds about 26,000 distinct CDR3 sequences, with 5% to 6.5% as singletons. This material consisted of PBMCs, taken at follow-up. The receptor source for this set is a male donor with early-stage non-small cell lung cancer.

CDR3 residues: CASRKQGGDTQYF. As DNA, the CDR3 is TGTGCCAGCAGAAAACAGGGAGGAGATACGCAGTATTTT. The chain employs TRBV11-2 and TRBJ2-3; perhaps D is TRBD1 or TRBD2 (6 bases each). The CDR3 has 13 residues. Germline V gives CDR1 SGHAT, CDR2 FQNNGV. The V and J ends lost 6 bases and 5 bases respectively, with 12 bases between them.

This clonotype showed up many times. The chain employs TRBV18 and TRBJ2-3; D unresolved. Germline assignment: CDR1 KGHSH and CDR2 LQKENI. This CDR3 has 14 residues. With 5 bases removed from V and 0 bases from J, the gap between germline ends came to 9 bases. The CDR3 loop is CASSSRTSTDTQYF. CDR3 DNA sequence: TGTGCCAGCTCATCCAGAACTAGCACAGATACGCAGTATTTT.

This clonotype has at least ten counts. The junction does not match germline at one end; this may be a read error. The chain combines TRBV6-2 or TRBV6-3 with TRBJ2-7, with D uncertain. Germline CDR1 and CDR2: MNHEY and SVGEGT. This CDR3 comprises 11 residues. The DNA for the CDR3 is TGTGCCAGCAGTTACTCCCACGAGCAGTACTTC. It codes for CASSYSHEQYF.

A few counts support this clonotype. The chain links TRBV7-2 to TRBJ1-1, with D perhaps TRBD1 (6 bases). This CDR3 comprises 14 residues. Trimming stripped 5 bases from V and 4 bases from J, with 14 bases between. The germline gives CDR1 SGHTA, CDR2 FQGNSA. CDR3 sequence reads: CASSPTGALTEAFF. The CDR3 region has the DNA TGTGCCAGCAGCCCGACGGGGGCTCTCACTGAAGCTTTCTTT.

Many counts were recorded for this clonotype. The chain recombines TRBV20-1 with TRBJ1-2; 9 nucleotides agree with TRBD1. V lost 5 bases and J lost 7; bases outside the gene matches: 8. CDR3 length: 13 residues. Germline CDR1 DFQATT, CDR2 SNEGSKA (reference sequence). The CDR3 DNA sequence: TGCAGTGCTGCAATACAGGGGGCGATTGGCTACACCTTC. This codes for CSAAIQGAIGYTF.

This clonotype was detected ten times or more. The chain carries TRBV6-6 and TRBJ2-7; 8 bases agree with TRBD1. This CDR3 spans 15 amino acids. V gave up 2 bases and J gave up 5 bases; unmatched junction bases: 8. CDR1 and CDR2 (germline): MNHNY, SVGAGI (reference sequence). The CDR3 is CASSYRQGNSDEQYF. In nucleotides, the CDR3 is TGTGCCAGCAGTTACCGACAGGGGAATAGCGACGAGCAGTACTTC.

Ten or more counts support this clonotype. The J gene is TRBJ1-5, the V gene TRBV2, with a tentative D call TRBD1 (5 bases). The CDR3 contains 14 residues. V was cut by 3 bases and J by 0 bases, with 6 bases left in between. The V gene's germline CDR1 is SNHLY and CDR2 FYNNEI. This CDR3 reads CASSDRDSNQPQHF. Written as DNA, the CDR3 is TGTGCCAGCAGTGACAGGGATAGCAATCAGCCCCAGCATTTT.

This clonotype has a count of ten or more. The V gene is TRBV11-2, the J gene TRBJ2-1, with D perhaps TRBD1 (5 bases). The CDR3 is made up of 15 amino acids. V shed 5 bases and J shed 10 bases, with 21 bases lying between them. Germline loops: CDR1 SGHAT, CDR2 FQNNGV. CDR3 region: CASSKTLATPGEQFF. The CDR3 region has the DNA TGTGCCAGCAGCAAAACCCTGGCAACACCAGGGGAGCAGTTCTTC. Drawing the rest from reference TRBV11-2 and TRBJ2-1, the complete variable domain is EAGVAQSPRYKIIEKRQSVAFWCNPISGHATLYWYQQILGQGPKLLIQFQNNGVVDDSQLPKDRFSAERLKGVDSTLKIQPAKLEDSAVYLCASSKTLATPGEQFFGPGTRLTVL.

This clonotype was seen ten or more times. The gene calls are TRBV7-3 and TRBJ2-7, with TRBD1 as a possible D gene (5 bases). The V end lost 5 bases, the J end lost 3 bases, and 17 bases lay between the germline ends. CDR1 is SGHTA, CDR2 FQGTGA, per germline. There are 15 residues in the CDR3. CDR3 region: CASSQGDALIYEQYF. CDR3 nucleotide sequence: TGTGCCAGCAGCCAAGGGGATGCACTGATCTACGAGCAGTACTTC.

Many counts were recorded for this clonotype. J is TRBJ2-1 and V is TRBV4-3; D assignment may be TRBD1 or TRBD2 (5 bases each). CDR3 length: 16 residues. Germline V gives CDR1 LGHNA, CDR2 YSLEER. V was trimmed by 4 bases and J by 8 bases, leaving 21 bases between them. This CDR3 is CASSLGYGAGWDEQFF. DNA for the CDR3: TGCGCCAGCAGCCTCGGGTACGGGGCGGGTTGGGATGAGCAGTTCTTC.

This clonotype was counted many times. This rearrangement joins TRBV20-1 to TRBJ2-1; D is possibly TRBD2 (6 bases). The CDR3 contains 14 residues. The V end was cut by 5 bases, the J end by 4 bases, with 15 bases between. Germline values: CDR1 DFQATT, CDR2 SNEGSKA (reference sequence). The chain's CDR3 is CSAPSVRGYNEQFF. DNA for the CDR3: TGCAGTGCTCCTAGCGTCCGAGGGTACAATGAGCAGTTCTTC.

In its sample, this clonotype was seen many times. The genes are TRBV18 and TRBJ1-6; D might be TRBD1 (5 bases). Per the germline V gene, CDR1 is KGHSH and CDR2 is LQKENI. The CDR3 loop spans 18 amino acids. V was shortened by 4 bases and J by 0 bases, with 16 bases between the two germline ends. In DNA, the CDR3 is TGTGCCAGCTCACGCGCCGGGACCAGGTCCTCCTATAATTCACCCCTCCACTTT. Translating gives CASSRAGTRSSYNSPLHF.

This clonotype was detected ten times or more. This sequence joins TRBV20-1 and TRBJ2-5, with D unclear. This CDR3 spans 11 amino acids. V dropped 6 bases and J dropped 4 bases, with 9 bases sitting between them. Germline values: CDR1 DFQATT, CDR2 SNEGSKA (reference sequence). The CDR3 nucleotides are TGCAGTGCCATCCTTGGAGAGACCCAGTACTTC. Its protein product is CSAILGETQYF.